One sample yielded the 10 T cell receptor beta chains listed below, sequenced in a study of blood T cell repertoires in COVID-19 (dated by TCRdb to the early 2020s). The method behind the library was the immunoSEQ multiplex PCR assay. TCRdb stores this immuneACCESS table with in-frame sequences only. Part of the clones is absent; in the studies checked, under half of the shortfall reflects unresolved V genes, and no reason is known for the rest. This sample lists hundreds of thousands of clones; around 90% were detected once. The ten most abundant clones make up around 15% of the sample. The sample was PBMCs or T cells enriched from blood (not recorded which). All receptors derive from a man aged 30 to 45 who had been exposed to COVID-19.

This sequence joins TRBV6-6 and TRBJ2-5; perhaps TRBD1 as D (5 bases). The V and J ends lost 3 bases and 4 bases respectively, with 12 bases between them. CDR3 length: 14 amino acids. CDR1 and CDR2 from the germline V gene are MNHNY and SVGAGI (reference sequence). As DNA, the CDR3 is TGTGCCAGCAGTTATGGGCAGGGCGGAGAGACCCAGTACTTC. Translated: CASSYGQGGETQYF.

The J gene is TRBJ2-1, the V gene TRBV5-4; 8 bases match TRBD1. Losses at the gene ends were 5 bases for V and 2 bases for J; bases not matched to a gene: 6. This CDR3 region has 15 residues. Germline CDR1 and CDR2: SGHNT and YYREEE (reference sequence). The CDR3 region has the DNA TGTGCCAGCAGTGCGGACAGGGAAACCTACAATGAGCAGTTCTTC. It codes for CASSADRETYNEQFF.

V is TRBV7-6 and J is TRBJ2-2; D may be TRBD2 (6 bases). Germline loops: CDR1 SGHVS, CDR2 FNYEAQ. This CDR3 contains 15 residues. The V end was cut by 6 bases, the J end by 4 bases, with 15 bases between. This CDR3 reads CASSPRGSPTGELFF. In nucleotides, the CDR3 is TGTGCCAGCAGTCCACGGGGGTCCCCCACCGGGGAGCTGTTTTTT.

This clone occurred once. The chain couples TRBV3-1 (or the pseudogene TRBV3-2) to TRBJ1-2, with D possibly TRBD1 on 6 matching bases. The V and J ends lost 1 base and 8 bases respectively, with 14 bases between them. This CDR3 region has 14 residues. Germline-derived CDR1 and CDR2 are LGHDT and YNNKEL (reference sequence). CDR3 sequence: CASSQATGSVGYTF. In DNA form, the CDR3 reads TGTGCCAGCAGCCAAGCGACAGGTTCGGTAGGCTACACCTTC.

The rearrangement links TRBV21-1 to TRBJ2-1; TRBD2, as called in the table, went unchecked against the DNA. TRBV21-1 is designated a pseudogene. The CDR3 totals 16 residues. The CDR3 DNA follows: TGTGCCAGCAGCAAACCACTAATCGGAGGGCTCAATGAGCAGTTCTTC. Its translation is CASSKPLIGGLNEQFF.

This clone was seen just once. The CDR3 here is CASGGLAGGKSQETQYF. CDR3 coding DNA: TGTGCCAGCGGTGGGCTAGCGGGGGGGAAAAGCCAAGAGACCCAGTACTTC. V usage is TRBV2 and J usage is TRBJ2-5, with 12 nucleotides matching TRBD2. CDR1 is SNHLY, CDR2 FYNNEI, per germline. V was pared by 8 bases and J by 1 base, with 11 bases of the junction left unmatched. CDR3 length equals 17 residues.

The chain employs TRBV10-2 and TRBJ2-3; 7 bases map to TRBD1. The CDR3 totals 9 residues. The junction had 1 base not matched to a gene; V was cut back by 8 bases and J by 11 bases. Germline V gene data show CDR1 as WSHSY and CDR2 as SAAADI. This chain's CDR3 is CASGDRQYF. The CDR3 region has the DNA TGCGCCAGCGGGGACAGGCAGTATTTT.

This clone occurred once. This sequence joins TRBV4-2 and TRBJ2-5, with D possibly being TRBD1 (6 bases). Germline values: CDR1 LGHNA, CDR2 YNFKEQ. The CDR3 length is 15 residues. Trimming removed 2 bases from V and 2 bases from J, with 12 bases in between. The CDR3 protein is CASSQLPGQQETQYF. The CDR3 nucleotides are TGTGCCAGCAGCCAACTCCCAGGACAGCAAGAGACCCAGTACTTC.

This clone occurred a few times. The genes are TRBV4-3 and TRBJ1-2, with a weak D call TRBD1 (5 bases). CDR1 LGHNA and CDR2 YSLEER come from the germline V gene. The CDR3 spans 15 residues. V was pared by 1 base and J by 6 bases, with 15 bases between. CDR3 sequence reads: CASSQGKGLQDGYTF. The CDR3 nucleotides are TGCGCCAGCAGCCAAGGAAAGGGGCTCCAGGATGGCTACACCTTC.

The rearrangement joins TRBV19 to TRBJ2-7, with D possibly matching TRBD2 (6 bases). Deletions cut 7 bases from V and 3 bases from J, with 22 bases between. The CDR3 consists of 16 residues. Germline V CDR1 and CDR2: LNHDA, SQIVND (reference sequence). The DNA for the CDR3 is TGTGCCAGTACCACCCCCGCGGGGATTAATGGCTACGAGCAGTACTTC. Residues: CASTTPAGINGYEQYF.